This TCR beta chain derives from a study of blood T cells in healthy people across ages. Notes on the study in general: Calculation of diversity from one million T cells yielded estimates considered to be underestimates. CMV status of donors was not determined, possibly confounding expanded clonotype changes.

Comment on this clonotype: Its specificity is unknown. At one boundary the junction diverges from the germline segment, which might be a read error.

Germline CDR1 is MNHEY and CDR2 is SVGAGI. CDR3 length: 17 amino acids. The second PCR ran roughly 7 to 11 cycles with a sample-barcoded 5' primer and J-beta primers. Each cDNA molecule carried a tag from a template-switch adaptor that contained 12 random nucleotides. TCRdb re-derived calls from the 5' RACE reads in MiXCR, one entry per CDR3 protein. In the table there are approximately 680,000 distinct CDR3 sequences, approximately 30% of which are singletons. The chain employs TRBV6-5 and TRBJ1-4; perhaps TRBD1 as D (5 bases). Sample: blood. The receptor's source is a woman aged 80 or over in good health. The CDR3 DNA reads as TGTGCCAGCAGTTACCGATTTCTACAGGAGGGCGGCGAAAAACGGTTTTTT. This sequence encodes CASSYRFLQEGGEKRFF.